This T cell receptor beta chain emerged from a study of blood T cell repertoires in COVID-19. Study-wide context: Italy, Spain and the United States were the sources of the convalescent and acute COVID-19 samples.

CDR3 length: 16 amino acids. Trimming removed 2 bases at V and 2 bases at J, with 13 bases between. CDR1 is MNHEY, CDR2 SMNVEV, per germline (reference sequence). Sequencing used immunoSEQ multiplex PCR; TCRdb keeps in-frame clones, though not all of them. The sample yields about 320,000 clones, about 82% seen once. This sequence originates from a human donor in a cohort sampled during active COVID-19. Material: peripheral blood. This chain uses TRBV27 with TRBJ2-1, with a possible D match to TRBD1 (6 bases). CDR3 bases: TGTGCCAGCAGTTTAGGGCAGGGGCGGCCCTACAATGAGCAGTTCTTC. Translation: CASSLGQGRPYNEQFF.